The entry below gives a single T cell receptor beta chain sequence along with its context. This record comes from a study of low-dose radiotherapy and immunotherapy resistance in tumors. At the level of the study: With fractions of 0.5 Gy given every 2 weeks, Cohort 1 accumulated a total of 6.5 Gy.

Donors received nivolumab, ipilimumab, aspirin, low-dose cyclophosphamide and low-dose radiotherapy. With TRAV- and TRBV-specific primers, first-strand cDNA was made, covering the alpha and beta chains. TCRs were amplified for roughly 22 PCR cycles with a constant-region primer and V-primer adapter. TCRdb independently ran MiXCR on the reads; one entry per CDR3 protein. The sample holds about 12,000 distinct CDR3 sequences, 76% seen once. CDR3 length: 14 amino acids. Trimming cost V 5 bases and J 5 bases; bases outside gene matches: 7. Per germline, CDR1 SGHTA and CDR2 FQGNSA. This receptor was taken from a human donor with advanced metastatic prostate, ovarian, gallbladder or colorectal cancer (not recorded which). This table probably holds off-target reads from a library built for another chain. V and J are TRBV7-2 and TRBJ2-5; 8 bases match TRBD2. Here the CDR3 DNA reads TGTGCCAGCAGCGTAGGCGGGGGGCGGGAGACCCAGTACTTC. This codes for CASSVGGGRETQYF. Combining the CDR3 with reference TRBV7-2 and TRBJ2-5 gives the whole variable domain GAGVSQSPSNKVTEKGKDVELRCDPISGHTALYWYRQSLGQGLEFLIYFQGNSAPDKSGLPSDRFSAERTGGSVSTLTIQRTQQEDSAVYLCASSVGGGRETQYFGPGTRLLVL.